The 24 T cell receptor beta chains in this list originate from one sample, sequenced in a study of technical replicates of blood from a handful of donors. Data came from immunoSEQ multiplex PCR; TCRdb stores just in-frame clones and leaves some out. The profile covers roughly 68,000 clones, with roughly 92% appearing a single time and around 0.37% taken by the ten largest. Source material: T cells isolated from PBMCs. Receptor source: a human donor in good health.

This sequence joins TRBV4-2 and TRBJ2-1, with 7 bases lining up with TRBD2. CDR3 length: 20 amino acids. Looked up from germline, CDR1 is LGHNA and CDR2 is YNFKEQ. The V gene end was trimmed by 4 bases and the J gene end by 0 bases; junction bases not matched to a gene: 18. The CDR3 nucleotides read TGTGCCAGCAGCCTCATTCTAGCGGACGAAGGGTGGAGCTCCTACAATGAGCAGTTCTTC. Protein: CASSLILADEGWSSYNEQFF.

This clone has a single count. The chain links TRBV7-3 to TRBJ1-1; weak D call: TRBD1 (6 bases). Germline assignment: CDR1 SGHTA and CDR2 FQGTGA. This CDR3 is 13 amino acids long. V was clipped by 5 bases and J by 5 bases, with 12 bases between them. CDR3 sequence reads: CASSVQQGTEAFF. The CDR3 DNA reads TGTGCCAGCAGCGTGCAACAGGGAACTGAAGCTTTCTTT. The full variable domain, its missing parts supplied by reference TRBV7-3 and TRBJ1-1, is GAGVSQTPSNKVTEKGKYVELRCDPISGHTALYWYRQSLGQGPEFLIYFQGTGAADDSGLPNDRFFAVRPEGSVSTLKIQRTERGDSAVYLCASSVQQGTEAFFGQGTRLTVV.

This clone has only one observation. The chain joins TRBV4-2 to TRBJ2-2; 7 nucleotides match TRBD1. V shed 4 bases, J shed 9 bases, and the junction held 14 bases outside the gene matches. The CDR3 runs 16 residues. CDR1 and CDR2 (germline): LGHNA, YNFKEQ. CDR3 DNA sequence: TGTGCCAGCAGCCGCCGACAGGGAGATACCCACCGGGAGCTGTTTTTT. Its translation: CASSRRQGDTHRELFF.

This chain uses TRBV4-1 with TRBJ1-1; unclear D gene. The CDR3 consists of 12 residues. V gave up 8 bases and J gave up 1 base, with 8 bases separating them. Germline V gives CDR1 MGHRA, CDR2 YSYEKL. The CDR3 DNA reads TGCGCCAGCGCAACACCGAACACTGAAGCTTTCTTT. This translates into CASATPNTEAFF.

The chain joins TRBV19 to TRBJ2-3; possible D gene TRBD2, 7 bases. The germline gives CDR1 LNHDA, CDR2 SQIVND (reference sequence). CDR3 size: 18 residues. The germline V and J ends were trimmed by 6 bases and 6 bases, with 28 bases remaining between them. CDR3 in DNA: TGTGCCAGTAGAAGGGGAGGGGCTTGGACAGCCTCCACGGATACGCAGTATTTT. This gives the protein CASRRGGAWTASTDTQYF.

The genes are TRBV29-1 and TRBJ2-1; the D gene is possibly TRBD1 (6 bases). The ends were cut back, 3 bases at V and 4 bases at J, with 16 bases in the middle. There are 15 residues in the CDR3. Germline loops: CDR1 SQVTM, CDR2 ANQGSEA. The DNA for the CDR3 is TGCAGCGTTGAGATTCCGGACAGTGAGTACAATGAGCAGTTCTTC. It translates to CSVEIPDSEYNEQFF.

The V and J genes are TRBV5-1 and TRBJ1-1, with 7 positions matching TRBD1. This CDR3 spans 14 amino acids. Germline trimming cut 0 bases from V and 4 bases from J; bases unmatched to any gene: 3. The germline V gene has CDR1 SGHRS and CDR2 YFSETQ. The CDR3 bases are TGCGCCAGCAGCTTGGCCCAGGGGGGCACTGAAGCTTTCTTT. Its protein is CASSLAQGGTEAFF.

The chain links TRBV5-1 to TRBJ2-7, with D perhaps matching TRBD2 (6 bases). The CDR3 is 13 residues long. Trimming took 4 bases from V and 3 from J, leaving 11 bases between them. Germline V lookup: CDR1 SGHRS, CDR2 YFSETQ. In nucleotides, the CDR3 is TGCGCCAGCAGCCTCGGGGAGGTCTACGAGCAGTACTTC. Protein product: CASSLGEVYEQYF. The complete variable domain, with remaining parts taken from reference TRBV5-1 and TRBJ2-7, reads KAGVTQTPRYLIKTRGQQVTLSCSPISGHRSVSWYQQTPGQGLQFLFEYFSETQRNKGNFPGRFSGRQFSNSRSEMNVSTLELGDSALYLCASSLGEVYEQYFGPGTRLTVT.

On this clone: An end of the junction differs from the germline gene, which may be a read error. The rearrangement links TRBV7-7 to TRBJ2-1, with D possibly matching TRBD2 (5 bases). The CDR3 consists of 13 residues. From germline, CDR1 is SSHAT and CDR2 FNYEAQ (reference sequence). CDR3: CASSLTGNNEQFF. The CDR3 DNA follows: TGTGCTAGCAGCTTAACCGGGAACAATGAGCAGTTCTTC.

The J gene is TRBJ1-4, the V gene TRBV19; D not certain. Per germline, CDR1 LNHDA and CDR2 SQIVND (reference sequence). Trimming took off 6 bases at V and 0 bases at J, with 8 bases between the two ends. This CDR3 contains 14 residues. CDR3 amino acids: CASRLPATNEKLFF. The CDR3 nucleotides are TGTGCCAGTAGACTGCCGGCAACTAATGAAAAACTGTTTTTT.

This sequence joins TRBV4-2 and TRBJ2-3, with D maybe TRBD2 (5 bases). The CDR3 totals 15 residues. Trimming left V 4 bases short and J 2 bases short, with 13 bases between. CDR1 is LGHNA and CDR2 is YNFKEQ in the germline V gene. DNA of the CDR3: TGTGCCAGCAGCCTAGAAGGAGGACCCACAGATACGCAGTATTTT. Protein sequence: CASSLEGGPTDTQYF.

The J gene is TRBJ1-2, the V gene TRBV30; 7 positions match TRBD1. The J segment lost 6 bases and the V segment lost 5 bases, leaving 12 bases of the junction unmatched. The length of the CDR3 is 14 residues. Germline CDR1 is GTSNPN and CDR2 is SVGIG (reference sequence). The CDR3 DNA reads TGTGCCTGGGTCTCAGGGGGTCGGATGAATGGCTACACCTTC. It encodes CAWVSGGRMNGYTF.

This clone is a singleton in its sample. CDR3 DNA: TGTGCCAGCAGCTTGGCCTCTAACTATGGCTACACCTTC. As protein: CASSLASNYGYTF. This chain joins TRBV5-6 and TRBJ1-2; no clear D gene. Trimming left V 0 bases short and J 0 bases short, with 3 bases between. CDR1 is SGHDT and CDR2 is YYEEEE in the germline V gene. The CDR3 has 13 amino acids.

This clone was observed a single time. The CDR3 here is CASSKGVADNEQFF. CDR3 bases: TGTGCCAGCAGCAAAGGGGTAGCGGACAATGAGCAGTTCTTC. The genes are TRBV6-4 and TRBJ2-1, with D perhaps TRBD2 (6 bases). Germline loops: CDR1 MRHNA, CDR2 SNTAGT. V lost 6 bases to trimming and J lost 5 bases, with 14 bases between them. CDR3 length: 14 residues.

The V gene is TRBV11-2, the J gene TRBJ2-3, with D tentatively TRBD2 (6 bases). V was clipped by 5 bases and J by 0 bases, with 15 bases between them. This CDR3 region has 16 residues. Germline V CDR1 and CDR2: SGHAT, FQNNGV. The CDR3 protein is CASSARRAGSTDTQYF. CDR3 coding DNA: TGTGCCAGCAGCGCCCGGAGGGCCGGAAGCACAGATACGCAGTATTTT.

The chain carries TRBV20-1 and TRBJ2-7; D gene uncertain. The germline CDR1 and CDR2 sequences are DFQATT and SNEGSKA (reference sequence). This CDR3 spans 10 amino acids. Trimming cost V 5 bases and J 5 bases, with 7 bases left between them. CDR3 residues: CSALRNEQYF. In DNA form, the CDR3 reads TGCAGTGCTTTGAGGAACGAGCAGTACTTC.

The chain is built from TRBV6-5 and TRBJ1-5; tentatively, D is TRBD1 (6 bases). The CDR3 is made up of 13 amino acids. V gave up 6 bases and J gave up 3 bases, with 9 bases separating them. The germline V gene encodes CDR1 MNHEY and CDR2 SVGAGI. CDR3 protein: CASSRDNNQPQHF. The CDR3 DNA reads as TGTGCCAGCAGCCGGGACAACAATCAGCCCCAGCATTTT.

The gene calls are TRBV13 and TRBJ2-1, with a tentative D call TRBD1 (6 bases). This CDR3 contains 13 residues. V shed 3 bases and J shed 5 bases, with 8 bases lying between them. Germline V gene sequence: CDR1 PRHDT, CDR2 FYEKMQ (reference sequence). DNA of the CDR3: TGTGCCAGCAGCTTCAGGGGCCACAATGAGCAGTTCTTC. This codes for CASSFRGHNEQFF.

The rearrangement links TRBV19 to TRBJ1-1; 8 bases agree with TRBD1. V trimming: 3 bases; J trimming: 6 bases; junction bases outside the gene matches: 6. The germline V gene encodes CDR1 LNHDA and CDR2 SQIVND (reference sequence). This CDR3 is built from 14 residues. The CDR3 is CASSIRGQGAEAFF. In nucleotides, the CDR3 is TGTGCCAGTAGTATCAGGGGGCAGGGGGCTGAAGCTTTCTTT.

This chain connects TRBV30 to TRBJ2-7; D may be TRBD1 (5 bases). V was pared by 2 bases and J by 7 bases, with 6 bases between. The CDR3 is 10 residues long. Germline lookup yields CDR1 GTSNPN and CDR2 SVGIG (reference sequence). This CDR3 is CAWSHREQYF. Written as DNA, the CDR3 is TGTGCCTGGAGTCACAGGGAGCAGTACTTC.

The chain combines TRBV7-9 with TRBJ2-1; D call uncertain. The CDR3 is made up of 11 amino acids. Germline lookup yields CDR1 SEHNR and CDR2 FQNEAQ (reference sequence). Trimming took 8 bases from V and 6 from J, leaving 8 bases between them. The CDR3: CASGYSNEQFF. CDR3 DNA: TGTGCCAGCGGATACAGCAATGAGCAGTTCTTC.

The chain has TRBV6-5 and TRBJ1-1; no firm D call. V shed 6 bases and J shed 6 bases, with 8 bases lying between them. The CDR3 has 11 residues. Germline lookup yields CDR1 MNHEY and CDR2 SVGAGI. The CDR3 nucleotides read TGTGCCAGCAGGGGAGGCGCTGAAGCTTTCTTT. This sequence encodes CASRGGAEAFF.

CDR3 DNA sequence: TGTGCCAGCAGTGCCACTTACTATACCACTAACTACGAGCAGTACTTC. Translation gives CASSATYYTTNYEQYF. The J gene is TRBJ2-7, the V gene TRBV28; D remains unclear. The CDR3 is made up of 16 amino acids. The V gene lost 5 bases and the J gene lost 3 bases, with 20 bases spanning the gap. The germline V gene encodes CDR1 MDHEN and CDR2 SYDVKM.

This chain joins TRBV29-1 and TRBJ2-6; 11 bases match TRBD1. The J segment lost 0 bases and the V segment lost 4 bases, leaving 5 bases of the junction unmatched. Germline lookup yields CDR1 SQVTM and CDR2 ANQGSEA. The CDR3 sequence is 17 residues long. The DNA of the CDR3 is TGCAGCGTTGCCGGACAGGGGGCCGGCTCTGGGGCCAACGTCCTGACTTTC. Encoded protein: CSVAGQGAGSGANVLTF.